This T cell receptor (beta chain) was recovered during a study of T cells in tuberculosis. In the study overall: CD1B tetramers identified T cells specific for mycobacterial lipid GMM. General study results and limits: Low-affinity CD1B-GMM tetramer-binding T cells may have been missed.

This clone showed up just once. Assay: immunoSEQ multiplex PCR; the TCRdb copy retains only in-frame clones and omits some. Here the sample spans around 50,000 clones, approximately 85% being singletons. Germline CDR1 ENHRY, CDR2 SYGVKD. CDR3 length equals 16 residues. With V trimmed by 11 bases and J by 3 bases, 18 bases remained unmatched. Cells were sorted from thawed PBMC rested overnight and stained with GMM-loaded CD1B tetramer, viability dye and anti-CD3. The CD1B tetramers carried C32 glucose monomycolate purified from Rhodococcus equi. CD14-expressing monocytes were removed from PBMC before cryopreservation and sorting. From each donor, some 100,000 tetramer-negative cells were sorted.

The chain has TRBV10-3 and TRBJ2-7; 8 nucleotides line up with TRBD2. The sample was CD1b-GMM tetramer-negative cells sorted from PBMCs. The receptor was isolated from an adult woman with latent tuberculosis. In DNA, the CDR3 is TGTGCCGCCGGGGGCAAGCGGGAGAATAGGTTCTACGAGCAGTACTTC. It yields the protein CAAGGKRENRFYEQYF.